This T cell receptor beta chain comes out of a study of cytomegalovirus exposure and HLA in healthy donors. Trimming removed 3 bases at V and 4 bases at J, with 13 bases between. The CDR3 contains 15 residues. Germline CDR1 is WNHNN and CDR2 is SYGVQD (reference sequence). Findings and caveats of the study: It has been reported that TCR beta sequences accurately predicted the HLA-A and HLA-B alleles of most subjects. By a later analysis, the bulk of CMV-associated TCR beta chains appeared HLA-restricted. Later on, an analysis showed TCR association rates differing by HLA locus, with DRB1 the most and HLA-C the fewest. A later analysis linked a missense DCLRE1C variant to TCR beta V- and J-gene trimming.

As regards this clone: What it binds is unknown.

PCR used 60 Vbeta primers and 13 Jbeta primers. The data were produced by immunoSEQ multiplex PCR, yet TCRdb's version contains in-frame clones alone and is incomplete. The sample has about 170,000 clones, around three quarters seen once. The sequenced sample consisted of PBMCs. The receptor's source is a man aged 35-49 years in good health and CMV-seropositive. The rearrangement uses TRBV10-1 and TRBJ1-3, with unresolved D. The CDR3 sequence is CASSDWRGPGNTIYF. CDR3 bases: TGCGCCAGCAGTGATTGGCGTGGGCCGGGAAACACCATATATTTT.